This T cell receptor beta chain was recovered during a study of cytomegalovirus exposure and HLA in healthy donors (dated by TCRdb to 2017 to 2019). Looking at the study overall: According to a later analysis, the approximately 120 validation repertoires were produced on the same platform as the roughly 600 repertoires of the first cohort. The study aimed to test whether cataloging public T cell receptors could reveal signatures of past pathogen exposure. Along with the approximately 700-subject first cohort, a separate validation cohort of some 130 different subjects was used. High-throughput TCR immunosequencing, statistical association of individual TCRs with disease status, and machine learning were combined to predict cytomegalovirus infection status. The study at large found these results: The classifier was reported to diagnose cytomegalovirus status with high specificity and sensitivity in both the original and validation cohorts. The authors suggested that the approach could potentially be extended to other disease states and immunological phenotypes. In the study, 150 to 200 TCR beta chains were listed as associated with cytomegalovirus. In vitro tests confirmed that a few of the cytomegalovirus-associated TCR beta chains recognize cytomegalovirus antigens. A later analysis found that TCRs clustered in the first cohort also tended to co-occur in the roughly 120 validation repertoires, with 94% of cluster scores above 0. Most TCR sequences were seen in very few donors, while some public TCRs were found in many individuals. A later analysis lacked HLA typing for the validation cohort, so it scored co-occurrence in that cohort across all 110 or so repertoires.

About this clone itself: The target of this receptor is not known. The record has no base qualities; no much larger clone is one base away.

The CDR3 measures 15 amino acids from cysteine to phenylalanine. Only the CDR3 DNA is retained, 45 bases long and in frame from the first base. For CDR1 and CDR2, the germline V gene lists SGHDT and YYEEEE. V is clipped by 3 bases and J by 4 bases, and the sequence between their germline boundaries is 11 bases long. The donors were included in the validation cohort of 100 to 150 subjects, a group kept apart from the roughly 670-subject first cohort. Receptor amplification or capture employed the immunoSEQ multiplex PCR assay. The study's processing was this. A statistical classification framework was built to diagnose cytomegalovirus status from the catalog of TCR beta chain sequences. TCRdb carries this immuneACCESS record with in-frame sequences only. Its versions omit some clonotypes, under half of them owing to an unresolved V gene in the studies checked, with the rest unexplained. V and J calls and clone size come straight from that table; D and trimming were deduced from the DNA. This sample comprises more than 250,000 clones, 87% of them detected only once. Together, the top ten hold roughly 1.2% of the sample.

The sequence was collected from a woman in her thirties in good health and CMV-seropositive. The sequence is built from TRBV5-6 and TRBJ2-6; tentative D gene TRBD2, with 6 bases matching. The sequenced material came from PBMCs. At the DNA level, the sequence is TGTGCCAGCAGCTCGGGGGTATCCGGGGCCAACGTCCTGACTTTC. Its translation is CASSSGVSGANVLTF.